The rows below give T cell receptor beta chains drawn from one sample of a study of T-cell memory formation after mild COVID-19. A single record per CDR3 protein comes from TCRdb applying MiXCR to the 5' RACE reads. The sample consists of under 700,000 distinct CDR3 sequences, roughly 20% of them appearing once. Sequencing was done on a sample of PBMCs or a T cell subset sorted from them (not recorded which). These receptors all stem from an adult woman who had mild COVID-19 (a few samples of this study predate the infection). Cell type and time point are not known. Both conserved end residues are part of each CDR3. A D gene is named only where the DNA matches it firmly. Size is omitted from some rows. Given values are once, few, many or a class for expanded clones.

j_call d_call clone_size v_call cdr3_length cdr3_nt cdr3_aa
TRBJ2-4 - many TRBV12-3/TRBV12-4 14 TGTGCCAGCAGCCCGGGGACGCACCGCGGCATTCAGTACTTC CASSPGTHRGIQYF
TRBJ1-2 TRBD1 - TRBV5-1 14 TGCGCCAGCAGCTTTGCGGACAGGGCGGATGGCTACACCTTC CASSFADRADGYTF
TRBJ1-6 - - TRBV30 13 TGTGCCTGGAGCCTTGCAAATAATTCACCCCTCCACTTT CAWSLANNSPLHF
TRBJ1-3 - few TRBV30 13 TGTGCCTGGAGTGTACATTCTGGAAACACCATATATTTT CAWSVHSGNTIYF
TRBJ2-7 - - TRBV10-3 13 TGTGCCATCAGTGCAGGACAGCCGTACGAGCAGTACTTC CAISAGQPYEQYF
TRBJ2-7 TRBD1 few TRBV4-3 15 TGCGCCAGCAGCCAACGCCGGGACAGTCCCTACGAGCAGTACTTC CASSQRRDSPYEQYF
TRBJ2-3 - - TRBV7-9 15 TGTGCCAGCAGCCCCACCAGAGTTAGCACAGATACGCAGTATTTT CASSPTRVSTDTQYF
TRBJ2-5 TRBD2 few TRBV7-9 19 TGTGCCAGCAGCTTAGCGGCCCTCCAACTAGCGGGAGTGAGAGAGACCCAGTACTTC CASSLAALQLAGVRETQYF
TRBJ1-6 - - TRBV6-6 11 TGTGCCAGCAGCAGCAATTCACCCCTCCACTTT CASSSNSPLHF
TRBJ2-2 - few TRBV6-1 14 TGTGCCAGCACCCGAAGGGCGAACACCGGGGAGCTGTTTTTT CASTRRANTGELFF
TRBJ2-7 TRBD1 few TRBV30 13 TGTGCCTGGAGTTTTCGGGACAGGTATGAGCAGTACTTC CAWSFRDRYEQYF
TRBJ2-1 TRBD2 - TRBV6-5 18 TGTGCCAGCAGCCCATGGAGACCATTAGCGGGGGGGACCAATGAGCAGTTCTTC CASSPWRPLAGGTNEQFF
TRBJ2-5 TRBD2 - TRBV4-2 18 TGTGCCAGCAGCCAAGATCCCCAGCGGGGGAGATACCAAGAGACCCAGTACTTC CASSQDPQRGRYQETQYF
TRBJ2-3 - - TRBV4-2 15 TGTGCCAGCAGCCCTCGAGAAAGGGACACAGATACGCAGTATTTT CASSPRERDTDTQYF
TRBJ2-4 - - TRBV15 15 TGTGCCACCAGCAGAGACCCCACGCCGAAGGACATTCAGTACTTC CATSRDPTPKDIQYF
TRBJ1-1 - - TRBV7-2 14 TGTGCCAGCAGCTTAGAAGGTCTGGGCTCTGAAGCTTTCTTT CASSLEGLGSEAFF
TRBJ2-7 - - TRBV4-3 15 TGCGCCAGCAGCCAAGATCCGGGACCCCCCTACGAGCAGTACTTC CASSQDPGPPYEQYF
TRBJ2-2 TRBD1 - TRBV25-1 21 TGTGCCAGCAGTGCTGGACAGGGGGCTTTACCGAGGGAGGGACCGACCGGGGAGCTGTTTTTT CASSAGQGALPREGPTGELFF
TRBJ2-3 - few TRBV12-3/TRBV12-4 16 TGTGCCAGCAGTTTAAGTCCGGGAGCCAGCACAGATACGCAGTATTTT CASSLSPGASTDTQYF
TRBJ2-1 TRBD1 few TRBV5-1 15 TGCGCCAGCAGCCACATAAGGGACAGGGTGCATGAGCAGTTCTTC CASSHIRDRVHEQFF
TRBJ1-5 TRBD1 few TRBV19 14 TGTGCCAGTCGGGACAGGGGAAGTCATCAGCCCCAGCATTTT CASRDRGSHQPQHF
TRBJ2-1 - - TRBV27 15 TGTGCCAGCAGTCCCCGTGGCGGTCTCAGGGGAGAGCAGTTCTTC CASSPRGGLRGEQFF
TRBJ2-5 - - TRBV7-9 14 TGTGCCAGCAGCTTAGTATTCAGGCAAGAGACCCAGTACTTC CASSLVFRQETQYF
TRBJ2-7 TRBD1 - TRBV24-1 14 TGTGCCACCAGTGACCCGGGACAGGGGGTCGAGCAGTACTTC CATSDPGQGVEQYF
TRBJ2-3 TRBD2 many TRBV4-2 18 TGTGCCAGCAGCCAAGATAGACTAGCGGGTTCTAGCACAGATACGCAGTATTTT CASSQDRLAGSSTDTQYF
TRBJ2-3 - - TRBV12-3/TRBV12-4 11 TGTGCCAGCAGGGTCGAGGATACGCAGTATTTT CASRVEDTQYF